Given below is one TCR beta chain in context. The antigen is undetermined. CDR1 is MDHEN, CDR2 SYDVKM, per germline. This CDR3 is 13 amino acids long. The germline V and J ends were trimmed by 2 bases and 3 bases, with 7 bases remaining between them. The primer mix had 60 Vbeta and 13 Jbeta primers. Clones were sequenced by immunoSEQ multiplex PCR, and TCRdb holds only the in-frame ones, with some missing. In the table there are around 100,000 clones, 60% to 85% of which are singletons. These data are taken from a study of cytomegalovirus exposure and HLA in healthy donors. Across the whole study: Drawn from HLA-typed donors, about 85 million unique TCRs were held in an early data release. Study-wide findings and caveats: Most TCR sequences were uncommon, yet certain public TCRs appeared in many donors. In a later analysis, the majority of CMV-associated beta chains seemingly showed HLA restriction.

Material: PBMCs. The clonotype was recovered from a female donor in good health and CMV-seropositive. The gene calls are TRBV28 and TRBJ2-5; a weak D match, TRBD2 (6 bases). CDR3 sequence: CASSLVAEETQYF. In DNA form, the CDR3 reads TGTGCCAGCAGTTTAGTAGCGGAAGAGACCCAGTACTTC.